A selection of T cell receptor beta chains follows, all from one sample in a study of blood T cell repertoires in COVID-19. Profiled with immunoSEQ multiplex PCR; TCRdb holds only in-frame clones, not every one. The sample yields approximately 31,000 clones, approximately 91% seen once. Input material: peripheral blood. These receptors all stem from a man aged 65-85 years with active COVID-19. CDR3s include the opening cysteine and the closing phenylalanine or tryptophan. A D gene is named only where the DNA matches it firmly. Where a row states a size, it is once, few, many or the class of an expanded clone; other rows omit it.

d_call: .
j_call: TRBJ1-1
cdr3_length: 15
clone_size: .
v_call: TRBV7-2
cdr3_nt: TGTGCCAGCAGCTTATTCAAGGCGGCGGACACTGAAGCTTTCTTT
cdr3_aa: CASSLFKAADTEAFF

d_call: TRBD2
j_call: TRBJ2-1
cdr3_length: 15
clone_size: once
v_call: TRBV28
cdr3_nt: TGTGCCAGCAGAGGTGTTAGCGGGGCCTACAATGAGCAGTTCTTC
cdr3_aa: CASRGVSGAYNEQFF

d_call: .
j_call: TRBJ2-1
cdr3_length: 11
clone_size: .
v_call: TRBV11-2
cdr3_nt: TGTGCCAGCGAGGTTCGCAATGAGCAGTTCTTC
cdr3_aa: CASEVRNEQFF

d_call: .
j_call: TRBJ2-3
cdr3_length: 16
clone_size: .
v_call: TRBV5-1
cdr3_nt: TGCGCCAGCAGCCCGGGGACACGCGACCCCACAGATACGCAGTATTTT
cdr3_aa: CASSPGTRDPTDTQYF

d_call: TRBD2
j_call: TRBJ2-1
cdr3_length: 14
clone_size: .
v_call: TRBV11-1
cdr3_nt: TGTGCCAGCAGCAGTAGCGGGAGGTTTGATGAGCAGTTCTTC
cdr3_aa: CASSSSGRFDEQFF

d_call: TRBD2
j_call: TRBJ2-3
cdr3_length: 16
clone_size: .
v_call: TRBV24-1
cdr3_nt: TGTGCCACCAGTGATTTAGCGGGAGGAGCCCGGGGGGTGCAGTATTTT
cdr3_aa: CATSDLAGGARGVQYF

d_call: .
j_call: TRBJ2-7
cdr3_length: 13
clone_size: .
v_call: TRBV18
cdr3_nt: TGTGCCAGCTCACCACCGGGGCCCTCCGAGCAGTACTTC
cdr3_aa: CASSPPGPSEQYF

d_call: TRBD2
j_call: TRBJ2-1
cdr3_length: 16
clone_size: few
v_call: TRBV6-2/TRBV6-3
cdr3_nt: TGTGCCAGCAGGCCTGCCCAGCGGGGTTCCTACAATGAGCAGTTCTTC
cdr3_aa: CASRPAQRGSYNEQFF

d_call: .
j_call: TRBJ1-1
cdr3_length: 15
clone_size: .
v_call: TRBV7-9
cdr3_nt: TGTGCCAGCAGCCCGCAGGGGATCTCCCACACTGAAGCTTTCTTT
cdr3_aa: CASSPQGISHTEAFF

d_call: TRBD2
j_call: TRBJ2-3
cdr3_length: 21
clone_size: .
v_call: TRBV3-1/TRBV3-2
cdr3_nt: TGTGCCAGCAGCCAAGCCTCCCTGACTAGCGGGAGGCGGCGTCACACAGATACGCAGTATTTT
cdr3_aa: CASSQASLTSGRRRHTDTQYF

d_call: TRBD1
j_call: TRBJ1-1
cdr3_length: 15
clone_size: .
v_call: TRBV29-1
cdr3_nt: TGCAGCGTTGGTAGTTTGGCAGGGGGCTTCGCTGAAGCTTTCTTT
cdr3_aa: CSVGSLAGGFAEAFF

d_call: .
j_call: TRBJ2-1
cdr3_length: 15
clone_size: .
v_call: TRBV3-1/TRBV3-2
cdr3_nt: TGTGCCAGCAGCCAACCTTCAACTAGGGTGGATGAGCAGTTCTTC
cdr3_aa: CASSQPSTRVDEQFF

d_call: .
j_call: TRBJ2-3
cdr3_length: 12
clone_size: .
v_call: TRBV28
cdr3_nt: TGTGCCACCGTCCCGAGCACAGATACGCAGTATTTT
cdr3_aa: CATVPSTDTQYF

d_call: .
j_call: TRBJ2-7
cdr3_length: 14
clone_size: .
v_call: TRBV30
cdr3_nt: TGTGCCTGGAGTGTAGACACGGGGACCTACGAGCAGTACTTC
cdr3_aa: CAWSVDTGTYEQYF

d_call: TRBD1
j_call: TRBJ2-1
cdr3_length: 16
clone_size: .
v_call: TRBV10-1
cdr3_nt: TGCGCCAGCAGTGAGACGACAGGGGGGTCCTACAATGAGCAGTTCTTC
cdr3_aa: CASSETTGGSYNEQFF

d_call: .
j_call: TRBJ1-1
cdr3_length: 11
clone_size: once
v_call: TRBV30
cdr3_nt: TGTGCCTGGAGTGTCGGGGGTGAAGCTTTCTTT
cdr3_aa: CAWSVGGEAFF

d_call: .
j_call: TRBJ1-2
cdr3_length: 14
clone_size: .
v_call: TRBV6-5
cdr3_nt: TGTGCCAGCACCAACCAAGGAGGGAAAAATGGCTACACCTTC
cdr3_aa: CASTNQGGKNGYTF

d_call: .
j_call: TRBJ2-5
cdr3_length: 14
clone_size: .
v_call: TRBV7-9
cdr3_nt: TGTGCCAGCAGCCTGCCCCTAGCGAGGGAGACCCAGTACTTC
cdr3_aa: CASSLPLARETQYF

d_call: TRBD1
j_call: TRBJ1-4
cdr3_length: 13
clone_size: .
v_call: TRBV2
cdr3_nt: TGTGCCAGCAGTGACAGGGGGGACGAAAAACTGTTTTTT
cdr3_aa: CASSDRGDEKLFF

d_call: .
j_call: TRBJ1-1
cdr3_length: 17
clone_size: .
v_call: TRBV4-1
cdr3_nt: TGCGCCAGCAGCCAAGTCCAGAGGCCCGGGTCGAACACTGAAGCTTTCTTT
cdr3_aa: CASSQVQRPGSNTEAFF